This TCR beta chain was recorded in a study of cytomegalovirus exposure and HLA in healthy donors. Overall study context: The approximately 670 first-cohort repertoires shared a platform with the approximately 130 validation repertoires, as reported in a later analysis. Notes on the study in general: Most TCR sequences were seen very rarely across donors, but some public TCRs occurred in many. More than 150 TCR beta chains were listed as cytomegalovirus-associated. With high specificity and sensitivity, the classifier reportedly diagnosed cytomegalovirus status.

Generated by immunoSEQ multiplex PCR, the TCRdb table keeps only in-frame clones and is missing some. Among tens of thousands of clones, approximately 97% were seen once, and the ten largest hold roughly 1.5%. On this clone: The target antigen is unknown.

The CDR3 is made up of 14 amino acids. Per germline, CDR1 MNHNY and CDR2 SVGAGI (reference sequence). Trimming took off 4 bases at V and 4 bases at J, with 10 bases between the two ends. The sequenced sample was PBMCs. This receptor was taken from a woman aged 18-29 years in good health and CMV-seropositive. The genes are TRBV6-6 and TRBJ1-4; no clear D. The CDR3 here is CASSSVQINEKLFF. In DNA, the CDR3 is TGTGCCAGCAGTTCTGTACAGATTAATGAAAAACTGTTTTTT.